This TCR beta chain came from a study of blood T cell repertoires in COVID-19. Study-level background: The United States, Italy and Spain were the sources of the acute and convalescent COVID-19 samples. Sample material is recorded as cDNA or gDNA derived from T cells, B-cell-depleted T cells, or PBMCs.

Participants came from about 24 US areas, aged roughly 18 to 95 years. Categorization into cohorts depended on clinical history that participants reported. The germline V gene encodes CDR1 MNHEY and CDR2 SVGEGT. The CDR3 consists of 11 residues. Trimming stripped 4 bases from V and 15 bases from J, with 13 bases between. This table comes from immunoSEQ multiplex PCR, and its TCRdb copy is limited to in-frame clones, with some not included. The table lists over 300,000 clones, around nine tenths of them singletons. V is TRBV6-2 or TRBV6-3 and J is TRBJ2-1; D remains unclear. The TCR comes from a woman aged 30 to 39 with acute COVID-19. Specimen: PBMCs or T cells enriched from blood (not recorded which). The CDR3 sequence: CASSFASILFF. DNA for the CDR3: TGTGCCAGCAGTTTCGCGTCTATTCTGTTCTTC.